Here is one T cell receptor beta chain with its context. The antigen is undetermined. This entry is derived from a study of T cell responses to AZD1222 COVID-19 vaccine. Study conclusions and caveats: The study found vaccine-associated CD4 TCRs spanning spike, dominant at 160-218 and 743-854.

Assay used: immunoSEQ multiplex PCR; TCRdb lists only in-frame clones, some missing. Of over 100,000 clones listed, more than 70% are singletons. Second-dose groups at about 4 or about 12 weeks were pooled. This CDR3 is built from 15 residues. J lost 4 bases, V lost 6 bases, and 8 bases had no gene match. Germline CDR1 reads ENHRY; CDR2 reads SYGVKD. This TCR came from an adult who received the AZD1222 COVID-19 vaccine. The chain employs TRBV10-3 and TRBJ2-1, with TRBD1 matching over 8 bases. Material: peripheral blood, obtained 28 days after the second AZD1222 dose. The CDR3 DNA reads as TGTGCCATCAGGGGACAGGCTGCCCCTTACAATGAGCAGTTCTTC. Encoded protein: CAIRGQAAPYNEQFF.